This TCR beta chain stems from a study of blood T cell repertoires in COVID-19. On the study more broadly: Both acute and convalescent COVID-19 samples were obtained from the United States, Italy and Spain. PBMCs, B-cell-depleted T cells, or T cells provided the cDNA or gDNA that made up the material.

Study processing details: Using reference gene primer amplification, nucleated cell counts were estimated. Libraries were prepared by immunoSEQ multiplex PCR; TCRdb keeps only in-frame clonotypes and omits some of them. V, J and clone size derive from that table, while D and trimming were established from the DNA sequence. The table shows more than 200,000 clones, with over 70% occurring only once. The germline V gene encodes CDR1 SGHDT and CDR2 YYEEEE. The CDR3 runs 18 residues. V trimming: 4 bases; J trimming: 0 bases; junction bases outside the gene matches: 8. Sequencing was carried out using peripheral blood. The receptor was derived from a woman between 45 and 65 years old with acute or convalescent COVID-19. The chain carries TRBV5-6 and TRBJ2-1; the match to TRBD2 covers 12 bases. The CDR3 protein is CASSIRTSGISSYNEQFF. The DNA of the CDR3 is TGTGCCAGCAGCATCAGGACTAGCGGGATTAGCTCCTACAATGAGCAGTTCTTC.